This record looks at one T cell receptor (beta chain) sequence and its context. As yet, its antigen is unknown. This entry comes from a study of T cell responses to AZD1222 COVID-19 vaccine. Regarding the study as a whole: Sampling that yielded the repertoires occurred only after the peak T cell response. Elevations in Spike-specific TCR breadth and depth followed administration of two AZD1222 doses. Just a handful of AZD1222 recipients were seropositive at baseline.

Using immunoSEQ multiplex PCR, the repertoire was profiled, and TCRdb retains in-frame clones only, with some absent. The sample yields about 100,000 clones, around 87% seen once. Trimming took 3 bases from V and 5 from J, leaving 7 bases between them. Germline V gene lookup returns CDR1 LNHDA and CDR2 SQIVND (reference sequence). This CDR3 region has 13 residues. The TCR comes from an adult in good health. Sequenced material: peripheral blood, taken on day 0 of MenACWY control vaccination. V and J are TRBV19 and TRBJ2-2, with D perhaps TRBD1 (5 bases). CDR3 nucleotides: TGTGCCAGTAGTATCGCAGGGACCGGGGAGCTGTTTTTT. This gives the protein CASSIAGTGELFF.